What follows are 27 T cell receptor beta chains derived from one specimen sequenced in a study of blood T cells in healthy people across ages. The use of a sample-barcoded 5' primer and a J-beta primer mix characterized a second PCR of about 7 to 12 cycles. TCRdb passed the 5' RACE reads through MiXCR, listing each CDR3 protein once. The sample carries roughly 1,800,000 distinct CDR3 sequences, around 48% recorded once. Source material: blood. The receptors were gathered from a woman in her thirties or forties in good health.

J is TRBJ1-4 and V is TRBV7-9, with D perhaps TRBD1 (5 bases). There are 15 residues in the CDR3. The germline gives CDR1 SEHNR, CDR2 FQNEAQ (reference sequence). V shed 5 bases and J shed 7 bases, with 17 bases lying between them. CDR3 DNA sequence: TGTGCCAGCAGCGGACCCGGGACGGAGGGTGAAAAACTGTTTTTT. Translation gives CASSGPGTEGEKLFF.

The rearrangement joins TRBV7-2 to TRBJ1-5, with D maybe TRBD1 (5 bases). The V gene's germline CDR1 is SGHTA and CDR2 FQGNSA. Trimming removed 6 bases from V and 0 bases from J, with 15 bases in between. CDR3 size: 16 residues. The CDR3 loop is CASSSAGTVSNQPQHF. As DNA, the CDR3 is TGTGCCAGCAGTTCGGCCGGGACGGTTAGCAATCAGCCCCAGCATTTT.

The DNA for the CDR3 is TGTGCCAGCAGCCAATCTTTAGCGGGGCCGCAGTATTTT. This gives the protein CASSQSLAGPQYF. V and J are TRBV3-1 and TRBJ2-3; 8 bases agree with TRBD2. The CDR3 consists of 13 residues. Germline V gene lookup returns CDR1 LGHDT and CDR2 YNNKEL (reference sequence). Trimming cost V 2 bases and J 10 bases; bases outside gene matches: 5.

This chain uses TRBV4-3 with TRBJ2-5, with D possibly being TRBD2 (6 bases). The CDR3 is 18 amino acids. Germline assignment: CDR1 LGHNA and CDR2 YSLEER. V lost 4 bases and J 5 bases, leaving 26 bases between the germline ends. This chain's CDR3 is CASSLHPGLGLGGETQYF. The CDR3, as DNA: TGCGCCAGCAGCCTCCACCCCGGACTTGGGCTGGGGGGTGAGACCCAGTACTTC.

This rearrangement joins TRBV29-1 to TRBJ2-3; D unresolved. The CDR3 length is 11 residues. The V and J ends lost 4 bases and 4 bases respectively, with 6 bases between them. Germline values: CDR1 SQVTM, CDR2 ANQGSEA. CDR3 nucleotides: TGCAGCGTTGGTGCGTCAGATACGCAGTATTTT. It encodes CSVGASDTQYF.

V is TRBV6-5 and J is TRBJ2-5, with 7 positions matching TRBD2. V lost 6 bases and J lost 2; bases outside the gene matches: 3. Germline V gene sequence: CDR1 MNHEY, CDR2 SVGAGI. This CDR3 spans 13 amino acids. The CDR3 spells CASRQAGQETQYF. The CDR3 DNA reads TGTGCCAGCAGGCAAGCGGGGCAAGAGACCCAGTACTTC.

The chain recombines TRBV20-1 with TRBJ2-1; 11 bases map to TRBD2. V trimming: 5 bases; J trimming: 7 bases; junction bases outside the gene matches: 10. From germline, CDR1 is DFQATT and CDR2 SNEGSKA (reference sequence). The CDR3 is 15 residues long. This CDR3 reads CSAGPDSGGENEQFF. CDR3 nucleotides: TGCAGTGCTGGACCTGATAGCGGGGGGGAAAATGAGCAGTTCTTC.

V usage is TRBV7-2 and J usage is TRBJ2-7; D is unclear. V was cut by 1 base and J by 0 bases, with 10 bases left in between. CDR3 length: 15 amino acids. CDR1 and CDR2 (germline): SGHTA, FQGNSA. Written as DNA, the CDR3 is TGTGCCAGCAGCTTAGATAGTACGAGCTCCTACGAGCAGTACTTC. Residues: CASSLDSTSSYEQYF.

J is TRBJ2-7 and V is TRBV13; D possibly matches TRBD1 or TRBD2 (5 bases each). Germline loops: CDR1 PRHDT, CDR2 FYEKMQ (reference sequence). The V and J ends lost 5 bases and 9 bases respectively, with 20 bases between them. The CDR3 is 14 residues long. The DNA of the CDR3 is TGTGCCAGCAGCCTCTATACTGAGGGACCAGGGCAGTACTTC. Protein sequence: CASSLYTEGPGQYF.

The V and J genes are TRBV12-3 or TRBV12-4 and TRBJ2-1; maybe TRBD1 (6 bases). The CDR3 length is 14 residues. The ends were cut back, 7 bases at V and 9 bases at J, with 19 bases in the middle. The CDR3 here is CASILTRGEGEQFF. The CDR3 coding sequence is TGTGCCAGCATCCTTACCAGGGGTGAGGGTGAGCAGTTCTTC.

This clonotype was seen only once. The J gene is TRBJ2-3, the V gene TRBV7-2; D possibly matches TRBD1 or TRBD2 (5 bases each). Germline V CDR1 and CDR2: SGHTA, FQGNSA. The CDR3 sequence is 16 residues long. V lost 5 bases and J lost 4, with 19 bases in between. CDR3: CASSLGTRGVSDTQYF. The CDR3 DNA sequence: TGTGCCAGCAGCCTGGGGACGAGGGGCGTTTCAGATACGCAGTATTTT.

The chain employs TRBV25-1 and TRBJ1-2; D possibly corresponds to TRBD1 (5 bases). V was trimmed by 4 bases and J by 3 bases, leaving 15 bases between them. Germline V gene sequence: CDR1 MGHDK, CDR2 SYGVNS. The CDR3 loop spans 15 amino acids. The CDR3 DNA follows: TGTGCCAGCAGTGGGGCGGGACTTAGCCACTATGGCTACACCTTC. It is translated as CASSGAGLSHYGYTF.

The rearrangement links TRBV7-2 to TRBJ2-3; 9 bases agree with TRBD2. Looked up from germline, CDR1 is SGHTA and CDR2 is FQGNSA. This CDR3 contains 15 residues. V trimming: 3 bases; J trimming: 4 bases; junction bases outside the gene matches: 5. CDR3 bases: TGTGCCAGCAGCTTCCGGCGGGGGGGACCAGATACGCAGTATTTT. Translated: CASSFRRGGPDTQYF.

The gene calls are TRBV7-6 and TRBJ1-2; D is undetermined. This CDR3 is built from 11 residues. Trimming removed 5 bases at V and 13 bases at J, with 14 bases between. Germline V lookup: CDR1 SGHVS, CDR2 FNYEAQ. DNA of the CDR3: TGTGCCAGCAGCCCTGACATAGGCCTCACCTTC. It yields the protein CASSPDIGLTF.

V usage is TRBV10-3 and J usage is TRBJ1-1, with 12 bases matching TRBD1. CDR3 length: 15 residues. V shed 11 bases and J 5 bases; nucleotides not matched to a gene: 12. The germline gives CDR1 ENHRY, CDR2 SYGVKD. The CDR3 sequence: CAHSPGTGGRTEAFF. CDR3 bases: TGTGCCCATTCCCCAGGGACAGGGGGCAGGACTGAAGCTTTCTTT.

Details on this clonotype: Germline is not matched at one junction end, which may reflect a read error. The CDR3 reads CASSYSAGNNQTQHF. The CDR3 DNA reads as TGTGCCAGCAGTTACTCGGCGGGGAACAATCAGACCCAGCATTTT. The chain has TRBV6-5 and TRBJ1-5; D remains ambiguous. The germline V gene has CDR1 MNHEY and CDR2 SVGAGI. The CDR3 is 15 residues long.

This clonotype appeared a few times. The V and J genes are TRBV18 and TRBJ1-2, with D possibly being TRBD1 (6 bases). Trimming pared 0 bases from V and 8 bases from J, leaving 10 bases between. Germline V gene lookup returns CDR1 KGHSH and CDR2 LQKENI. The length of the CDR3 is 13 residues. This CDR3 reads CASSPPGGGGYTF. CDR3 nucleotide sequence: TGTGCCAGCTCACCACCGGGCGGGGGCGGCTACACCTTC.

CDR3 sequence reads: CSARGSGIMFQYF. CDR3 nucleotide sequence: TGCAGTGCTAGAGGGTCGGGAATTATGTTCCAGTACTTC. The rearrangement joins TRBV20-1 to TRBJ2-7; TRBD2 might be the D (5 bases). V lost 1 base, J lost 10 bases, and 17 bases lay in between. CDR1 is DFQATT and CDR2 is SNEGSKA in the germline V gene (reference sequence). This CDR3 region has 13 residues.

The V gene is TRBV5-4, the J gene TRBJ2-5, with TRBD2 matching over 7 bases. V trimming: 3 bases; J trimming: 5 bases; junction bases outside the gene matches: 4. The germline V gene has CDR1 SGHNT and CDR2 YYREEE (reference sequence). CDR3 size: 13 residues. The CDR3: CASSWLREETQYF. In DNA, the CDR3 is TGTGCCAGCAGCTGGTTGCGGGAGGAGACCCAGTACTTC. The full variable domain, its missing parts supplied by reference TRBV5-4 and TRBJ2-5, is ETGVTQSPTHLIKTRGQQVTLRCSSQSGHNTVSWYQQALGQGPQFIFQYYREEENGRGNFPPRFSGLQFPNYSSELNVNALELDDSALYLCASSWLREETQYFGPGTRLLVL.

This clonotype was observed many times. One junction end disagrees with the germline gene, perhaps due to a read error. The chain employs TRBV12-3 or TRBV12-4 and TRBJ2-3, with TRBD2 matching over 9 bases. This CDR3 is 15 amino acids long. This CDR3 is CASSLAGALTDTQYF. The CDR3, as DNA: TGTGCCAGCAGCTTAGCGGGGGCCCTCACAGATACGCAGTATTTT.

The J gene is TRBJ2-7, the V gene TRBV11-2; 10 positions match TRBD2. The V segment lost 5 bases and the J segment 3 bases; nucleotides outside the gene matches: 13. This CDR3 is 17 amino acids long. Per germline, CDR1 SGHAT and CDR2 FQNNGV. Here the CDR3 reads CASSRLGFSGGLYEQYF. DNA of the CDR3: TGTGCCAGCAGCCGGCTGGGATTTAGCGGGGGGCTCTACGAGCAGTACTTC.

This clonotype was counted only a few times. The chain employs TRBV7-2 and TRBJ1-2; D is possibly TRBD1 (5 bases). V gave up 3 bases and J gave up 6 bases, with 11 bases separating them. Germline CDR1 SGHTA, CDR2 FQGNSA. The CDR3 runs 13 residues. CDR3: CASSLHGGNGYTF. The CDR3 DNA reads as TGTGCCAGCAGCTTGCACGGGGGGAATGGCTACACCTTC.

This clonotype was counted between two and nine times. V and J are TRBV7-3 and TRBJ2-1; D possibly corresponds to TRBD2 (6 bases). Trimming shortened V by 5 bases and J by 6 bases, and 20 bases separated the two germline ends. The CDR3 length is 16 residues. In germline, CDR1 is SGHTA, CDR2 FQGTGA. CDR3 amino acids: CASSHHSGTGSNEQFF. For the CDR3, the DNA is TGTGCCAGCAGCCACCACTCCGGGACTGGTTCCAATGAGCAGTTCTTC.

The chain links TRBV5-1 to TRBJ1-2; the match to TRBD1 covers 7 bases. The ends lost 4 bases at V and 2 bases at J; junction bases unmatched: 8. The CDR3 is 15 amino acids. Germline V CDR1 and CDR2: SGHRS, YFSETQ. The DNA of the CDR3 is TGCGCCAGCAGCGAAGGGGACAGATCCAACTATGGCTACACCTTC. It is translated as CASSEGDRSNYGYTF.

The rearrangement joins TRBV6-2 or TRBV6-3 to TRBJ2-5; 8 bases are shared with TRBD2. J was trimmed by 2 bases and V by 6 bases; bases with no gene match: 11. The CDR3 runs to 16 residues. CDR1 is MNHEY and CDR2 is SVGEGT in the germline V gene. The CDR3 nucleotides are TGTGCCAGCAGCCAAAATCAGCGGGGGACACAAGAGACCCAGTACTTC. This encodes CASSQNQRGTQETQYF.

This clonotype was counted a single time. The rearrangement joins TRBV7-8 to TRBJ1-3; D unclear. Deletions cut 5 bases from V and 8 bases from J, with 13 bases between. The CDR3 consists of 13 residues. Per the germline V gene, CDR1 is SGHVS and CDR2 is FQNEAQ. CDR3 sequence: CASSVGRSDTIYF. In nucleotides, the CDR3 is TGTGCCAGCAGCGTAGGCAGGTCCGACACCATATATTTT.

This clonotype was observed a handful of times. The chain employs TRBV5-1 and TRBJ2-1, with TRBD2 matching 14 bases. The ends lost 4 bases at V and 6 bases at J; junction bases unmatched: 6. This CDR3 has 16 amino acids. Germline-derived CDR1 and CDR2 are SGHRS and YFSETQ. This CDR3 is CASSAGLAGGGNEQFF. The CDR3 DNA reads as TGCGCCAGCAGCGCAGGACTAGCGGGGGGCGGCAATGAGCAGTTCTTC.